This TCR beta chain was recorded in a study of shared T cell receptors in the human thymus. TCRdb keeps only in-frame clones here, not all; method: immunoSEQ multiplex PCR. The sample carries over 450,000 clones, approximately 78% recorded once. This CDR3 comprises 13 residues. The germline V gene encodes CDR1 GTSNPN and CDR2 SVGIG (reference sequence). Deletions cut 5 bases from V and 8 bases from J, with 15 bases between. This sample also belongs to another study, concerning human thymus T cells. As reported in that work: Thymic tissue was derived from resections collected during corrective heart surgery. There appeared to be biased usage of V and J genes in thymic and blood repertoires. Highly overlapping thymic repertoires in unrelated individuals were reported by related research.

The sequenced material came from thymocytes. The J gene is TRBJ1-4, the V gene TRBV30; D may be TRBD1 (5 bases). This receptor was identified in a boy younger than two with a congenital heart defect. The CDR3 bases are TGTGCCTGGCAGGGCCCGCCTGGGGAAAAACTGTTTTTT. Translating gives CAWQGPPGEKLFF.